These T cell receptor beta chains were read from a single sample in a study of control samples from healthy donors and cancer patients. Sequencing was performed with immunoSEQ multiplex PCR; in TCRdb, only in-frame clones are kept and a portion is missing. The data contain some 49,000 clones, 65% to 90% of them singletons. Material: PBMCs. The receptors were sampled from a woman in her fifties or sixties with lung cancer. The CDR3 runs from the conserved cysteine through the conserved F or W. The D gene is left open where the match is weak. Rows may omit the clone size; those that give it use once, few, many or a size class.

j_call v_call d_call clone_size cdr3_aa cdr3_nt
TRBJ2-7 TRBV3-1/TRBV3-2 - - CASSHPGSYEQYF TGTGCCAGCAGCCACCCAGGCTCCTACGAGCAGTACTTC
TRBJ2-3 TRBV24-1 TRBD2 few CATTTSGGADTQYF TGTGCCACCACCACTAGCGGGGGGGCAGATACGCAGTATTTT
TRBJ2-1 TRBV7-3 - - CASSRGPDAYNEQFF TGTGCCAGCAGCCGGGGGCCAGATGCCTACAATGAGCAGTTCTTC
TRBJ2-3 TRBV6-5 - - CASSLAGPDTQYF TGTGCCAGCAGCCTCGCGGGACCGGATACGCAGTATTTT
TRBJ2-2 TRBV11-3 - - CASSLSQGTGELFF TGTGCCAGCAGCTTGAGTCAGGGAACCGGGGAGCTGTTTTTT
TRBJ1-1 TRBV2 TRBD1 - CASSEGGQGNTEAFF TGTGCCAGCAGTGAAGGGGGACAGGGGAACACTGAAGCTTTCTTT
TRBJ2-7 TRBV7-2 TRBD2 once CASRPGGGVDEQYF TGTGCCAGCAGACCTGGCGGGGGGGTCGACGAGCAGTACTTC
TRBJ1-1 TRBV5-4 - - CASSSDSRMDHDRNTEAFF TGTGCCAGCAGCTCGGACAGCAGGATGGATCATGATCGGAACACTGAAGCTTTCTTT
TRBJ1-3 TRBV4-2 - - CASSPGLTSGNTIYF TGTGCCAGCAGCCCCGGTTTAACCTCTGGAAACACCATATATTTT
TRBJ1-2 TRBV30 - - CAFNSLTNYGYTF TGTGCCTTCAATAGCTTGACTAACTATGGCTACACCTTC
TRBJ2-6 TRBV11-3 TRBD1 - CASSSDRVGANVLTF TGTGCCAGCAGCTCTGACAGGGTAGGGGCCAACGTCCTGACTTTC
TRBJ2-3 TRBV18 TRBD1 - CASSPRTGPTDTQYF TGTGCCAGCTCTCCTCGGACAGGGCCCACAGATACGCAGTATTTT
TRBJ1-2 TRBV21-1 - - CASSRLGPGHIPFDYGYTF TGTGCCAGCAGCCGCTTGGGGCCGGGACATATACCCTTTGACTATGGCTACACCTTC
TRBJ1-1 TRBV27 - - CASSGFSTEAFF TGTGCCAGCTCAGGGTTTTCCACTGAAGCTTTCTTT
TRBJ2-7 TRBV27 - - CASSSRTYLSYEQYF TGTGCCAGCAGTTCCCGGACTTACCTCTCCTACGAGCAGTACTTC
TRBJ1-2 TRBV7-8 - - CASSLGPAQGNYGYTF TGTGCCAGCAGCTTAGGCCCGGCACAGGGAAACTATGGCTACACCTTC
TRBJ1-2 TRBV30 TRBD1 - CAWSPGGRDYGYTF TGTGCCTGGAGCCCAGGGGGGCGCGACTATGGCTACACCTTC
TRBJ2-7 TRBV5-5 TRBD2 - CASSLSPGTSGGFYEQYF TGTGCCAGCAGCTTGTCACCCGGGACTAGCGGGGGTTTCTACGAGCAGTACTTC
TRBJ1-3 TRBV11-2 - - CASSLSPNTIYF TGTGCCAGCAGCTTATCCCCGAACACCATATATTTT
TRBJ1-1 TRBV7-2 - - CASSYGATEAFF TGTGCCAGCAGCTACGGAGCCACTGAAGCTTTCTTT
TRBJ1-1 TRBV27 TRBD1 - CASSWTGNTEAFF TGTGCCAGCAGTTGGACAGGGAACACTGAAGCTTTCTTT
TRBJ2-2 TRBV18 - few CASSDSRTGPAGGELFF TGTGCCAGCTCAGACTCGAGGACGGGACCCGCGGGCGGGGAGCTGTTTTTT
TRBJ2-3 TRBV7-9 TRBD1 - CASSSGTGGDTQYF TGTGCCAGCAGCTCTGGGACAGGGGGGGATACGCAGTATTTT
TRBJ1-3 TRBV7-9 - - CASSQRQGSSGNTIYF TGTGCCAGCAGCCAGAGGCAGGGTAGCTCTGGAAACACCATATATTTT
TRBJ1-4 TRBV12-3/TRBV12-4 - - CASSLEDEKLFF TGTGCCAGCAGTTTGGAGGATGAAAAACTGTTTTTT
TRBJ2-1 TRBV7-9 TRBD1 - CASSKRDRAPFNEQFF TGTGCCAGCAGCAAGCGGGACAGGGCCCCCTTCAATGAGCAGTTCTTC
TRBJ1-1 TRBV14 - few CASSLGTGTEAFF TGTGCCAGCAGCCTCGGCACCGGGACAGAAGCTTTCTTT
TRBJ2-1 TRBV5-4 - - CASSLRGLRLHEQFF TGTGCCAGCAGCTTGCGAGGTTTGCGGTTGCATGAGCAGTTCTTC
TRBJ2-2 TRBV25-1 TRBD1 - CASSTDRGSYTGELFF TGTGCCAGCAGTACGGACAGGGGTAGCTACACCGGGGAGCTGTTTTTT
TRBJ2-5 TRBV9 - - CASSGWDSQETQYF TGTGCCAGCAGCGGATGGGACTCCCAAGAGACCCAGTACTTC
TRBJ1-2 TRBV7-9 - - CASSFGNGYTF TGTGCCAGCAGCTTCGGGAATGGCTACACCTTC
TRBJ1-3 TRBV2 - - CASSPGLLSGNTIYF TGTGCCAGCAGCCCGGGGTTACTCTCTGGAAACACCATATATTTT
TRBJ2-2 TRBV4-3 - - CASSQDLLRSGTGELFF TGCGCCAGCAGCCAAGATCTATTACGATCCGGCACCGGGGAGCTGTTTTTT
TRBJ1-6 TRBV4-3 TRBD1 - CASSQDVGGVGNSPLHF TGCGCCAGCAGCCAAGATGTAGGGGGCGTAGGTAATTCACCCCTCCACTTT
TRBJ2-3 TRBV7-3 TRBD1 - CASSSHGRDSLATDTQYF TGTGCCAGCAGCTCGCATGGACGGGACAGCCTTGCCACAGATACGCAGTATTTT
TRBJ2-2 TRBV9 - - CASSVVFDGELFF TGTGCCAGCAGCGTAGTCTTCGACGGGGAGCTGTTTTTT
TRBJ2-7 TRBV7-2 - - CASSLMTVSSYEQYF TGTGCCAGCAGCTTAATGACAGTAAGCTCCTACGAGCAGTACTTC
TRBJ1-1 TRBV9 - - CASSVTDGNTEAFF TGTGCCAGCAGCGTAACGGACGGGAACACTGAAGCTTTCTTT
TRBJ1-1 TRBV7-2 TRBD1 - CASSLTGENTEAFF TGTGCCAGCAGCTTGACAGGGGAAAACACTGAAGCTTTCTTT
TRBJ2-5 TRBV10-3 TRBD2 - CATSTSGGDQETQYF TGTGCCACTTCGACTAGCGGGGGAGACCAAGAGACCCAGTACTTC
TRBJ2-7 TRBV18 TRBD1 - CASSTGTAYEQYF TGTGCCAGCTCGACCGGGACAGCCTACGAGCAGTACTTC
TRBJ1-5 TRBV12-5 TRBD1 - CASGLSTTWTGSNQPQHF TGTGCTAGTGGTTTATCAACCACTTGGACAGGTAGCAATCAGCCCCAGCATTTT
TRBJ1-3 TRBV20-1 - - CSALTGNTIYF TGCAGTGCCCTGACTGGAAACACCATATATTTT
TRBJ2-1 TRBV19 TRBD2 - CASSIVGGGYNEQFF TGTGCCAGTAGTATAGTGGGCGGGGGCTACAATGAGCAGTTCTTC
TRBJ1-3 TRBV5-1 - - CASSYEQVFSGNTIYF TGCGCCAGCAGCTATGAACAGGTCTTCTCTGGAAACACCATATATTTT
TRBJ1-1 TRBV7-2 - - CASSLAQGRLTEAFF TGTGCCAGCAGCTTAGCGCAGGGCCGTCTCACTGAAGCTTTCTTT
TRBJ1-1 TRBV28 - - CASSSPRYAFF TGTGCCAGCAGTTCCCCGAGGTATGCTTTCTTT
TRBJ2-6 TRBV4-3 - few CASSQDRELSGANVLTF TGCGCCAGCAGCCAAGATCGAGAATTATCTGGGGCCAACGTCCTGACTTTC
TRBJ1-1 TRBV5-1 - - CASSLDGARGTEAFF TGCGCCAGCAGCTTGGATGGGGCCCGGGGGACTGAAGCTTTCTTT
TRBJ2-3 TRBV11-2 TRBD2 - CASSQGISGAGDTQYF TGTGCCAGCAGCCAAGGGATTAGCGGGGCCGGAGATACGCAGTATTTT
TRBJ1-1 TRBV4-3 - - CASSQVSGNTEAFF TGCGCCAGCAGCCAAGTGTCGGGGAACACTGAAGCTTTCTTT
TRBJ1-2 TRBV18 - - CASSPPGNHYGYTF TGTGCCAGCTCACCACCGGGCAATCACTATGGCTACACCTTC
TRBJ2-7 TRBV6-5 - - CASSYPLYEQYF TGTGCCAGCAGTTACCCATTATACGAGCAGTACTTC
TRBJ1-2 TRBV4-2 TRBD1 once CASSQGQGARYTF TGTGCCAGCAGCCAAGGGCAGGGGGCGAGATACACCTTC
TRBJ2-4 TRBV5-4 TRBD1 - CATARSGGAPQNIQYF TGTGCCACTGCCCGGTCAGGGGGCGCACCCCAAAACATTCAGTACTTC
TRBJ1-1 TRBV5-1 - - CASSRGSGNTEAFF TGCGCCAGCAGCCGAGGGAGCGGCAACACTGAAGCTTTCTTT
TRBJ1-2 TRBV20-1 - - CSAPPGKGYTF TGCAGTGCTCCGCCAGGGAAGGGCTACACCTTC
TRBJ1-1 TRBV30 - - CAWSVLTDEAFF TGTGCCTGGAGTGTACTGACAGATGAAGCTTTCTTT
TRBJ1-5 TRBV6-2/TRBV6-3 - - CASSYLAGEEGQPQHF TGTGCCAGCAGTTACTTGGCAGGGGAGGAGGGTCAGCCCCAGCATTTT
TRBJ2-2 TRBV12-3/TRBV12-4 - - CASSYTGELFF TGTGCCAGCAGCTACACCGGGGAGCTGTTTTTT